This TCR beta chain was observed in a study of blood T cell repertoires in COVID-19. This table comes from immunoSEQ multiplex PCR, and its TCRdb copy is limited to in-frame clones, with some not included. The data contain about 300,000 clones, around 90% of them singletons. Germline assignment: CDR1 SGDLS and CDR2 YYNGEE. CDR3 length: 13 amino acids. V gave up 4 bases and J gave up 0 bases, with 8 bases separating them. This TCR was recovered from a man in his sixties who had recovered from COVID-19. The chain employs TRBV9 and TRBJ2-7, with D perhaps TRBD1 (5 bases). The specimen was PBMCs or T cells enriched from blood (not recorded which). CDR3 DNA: TGTGCCAGCAGCCCAGGGAACTCCTACGAGCAGTACTTC. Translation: CASSPGNSYEQYF.